The 14 T cell receptor beta chains reported below all come from one sample, sequenced in a study of blood T cells in healthy people across ages. Alongside a J-beta primer mix, a sample-barcoded 5' primer served in a second PCR lasting roughly 7 to 11 cycles. One entry per CDR3 protein, called by TCRdb with MiXCR from the 5' RACE reads. The sample gives about 1,800,000 distinct CDR3 sequences, roughly 27% of which show up once; around 7.7% is in the top ten. What was sequenced was blood. The receptors shown here come from a woman under 40 in good health.

The V and J genes are TRBV28 and TRBJ1-5; 9 bases align to TRBD1. Trimming took 4 bases from V and 2 from J; bases not matched to a gene: 6. Per the germline V gene, CDR1 is MDHEN and CDR2 is SYDVKM. The CDR3 contains 16 residues. CDR3 bases: TGTGCCAGCAGTTCCGCCGGGACAGGGCGCAATCAGCCCCAGCATTTT. Residues: CASSSAGTGRNQPQHF.

Concerning this clonotype: One junction end disagrees with the germline gene, perhaps due to a read error. The V and J genes are TRBV6-1 and TRBJ1-3; D ambiguous. This CDR3 has 12 residues. CDR1 MNHNS and CDR2 SASEGT come from the germline V gene. As DNA, the CDR3 is TGCGCCAGCCGGGAGACTGGAAACACCATATATTTT. As protein: CASRETGNTIYF.

Remarks on this clonotype: A much larger clone sits a single nucleotide away, making a read error possible. V and J are TRBV7-9 and TRBJ2-5, with D maybe TRBD1 (6 bases). The J call is uncertain, as TRBJ2-7 better fits the DNA end. The length of the CDR3 is 17 residues. Germline lookup yields CDR1 SEHNR and CDR2 FQNEAQ (reference sequence). This CDR3 is CASSLARCRDTSYEQYF. The CDR3 DNA reads as TGTGCCAGCAGCTTAGCCCGGTGCCGGGACACGTCCTACGAGCAGTACTTC.

The rearrangement joins TRBV15 to TRBJ1-5, with 8 bases fitting TRBD1. The CDR3 has 16 amino acids. CDR1 LNHNV and CDR2 YYDKDF come from the germline V gene (reference sequence). J lost 1 base, V lost 5 bases, and 7 bases had no gene match. In DNA, the CDR3 is TGTGCCACCAGCTCCAGGGGGCGCATAAGCAATCAGCCCCAGCATTTT. It encodes CATSSRGRISNQPQHF. Based on the CDR3 plus reference TRBV15 and TRBJ1-5, the full variable domain is DAMVIQNPRYQVTQFGKPVTLSCSQTLNHNVMYWYQQKSSQAPKLLFHYYDKDFNNEADTPDNFQSRRPNTSFCFLDIRSPGLGDTAMYLCATSSRGRISNQPQHFGDGTRLSIL.

This clonotype was seen a handful of times. The V and J genes are TRBV2 and TRBJ2-1; maybe TRBD1 (5 bases). The CDR3 loop spans 15 amino acids. Germline assignment: CDR1 SNHLY and CDR2 FYNNEI. Trimming took 8 bases from V and 2 from J, leaving 16 bases between them. CDR3 sequence: CASFHGQGPYNEQFF. CDR3 sequence (DNA): TGTGCCAGCTTCCACGGCCAGGGTCCCTACAATGAGCAGTTCTTC.

The rearrangement joins TRBV5-1 to TRBJ2-5, with unresolved D. V gave up 0 bases and J gave up 11 bases, with 23 bases separating them. The CDR3 is 16 residues long. Germline V gene data show CDR1 as SGHRS and CDR2 as YFSETQ. The DNA for the CDR3 is TGCGCCAGCAGCTTGGCTTTAGGGATCCTTGGCAATGAGCAGTACTTC. Amino acid sequence: CASSLALGILGNEQYF.

The rearrangement uses TRBV24-1 and TRBJ2-1; D might be TRBD1 (5 bases). V was cut by 2 bases and J by 0 bases, with 7 bases left in between. The CDR3 has 15 amino acids. Germline assignment: CDR1 KGHDR and CDR2 SFDVKD. The CDR3 region is CATSDSRVSYNEQFF. The CDR3 bases are TGTGCCACCAGTGATTCCAGGGTCTCCTACAATGAGCAGTTCTTC.

The chain joins TRBV7-2 to TRBJ2-1; no firm D call. V lost 8 bases and J 5 bases, leaving 19 bases between the germline ends. From germline, CDR1 is SGHTA and CDR2 FQGNSA. The CDR3 is 15 amino acids. The CDR3 DNA reads as TGTGCCAGCTTCCCCGGGCCTCCTACGGACAATGAGCAGTTCTTC. It translates to CASFPGPPTDNEQFF.

This clonotype was seen a few times. The J gene is TRBJ1-6, the V gene TRBV5-1; TRBD1 matches 7 bases. CDR1 and CDR2 from the germline V gene are SGHRS and YFSETQ. V was clipped by 4 bases and J by 6 bases; unmatched bases: 13. The CDR3 extends over 17 amino acids. The CDR3 bases are TGCGCCAGCAGCCGCACCTCAGGGGGGCCCACTAATTCACCCCTCCACTTT. This sequence encodes CASSRTSGGPTNSPLHF.

This chain uses TRBV3-1 with TRBJ2-3, with 14 bases matching TRBD2. The trim removed 3 bases at V and 0 bases at J, leaving 8 bases unmatched. The germline CDR1 and CDR2 sequences are LGHDT and YNNKEL (reference sequence). The CDR3 covers 19 residues. The CDR3 DNA reads as TGTGCCAGCAGCCACTCGACTAGCGGGGGGGCCCGGAGCACAGATACGCAGTATTTT. This sequence encodes CASSHSTSGGARSTDTQYF.

This clonotype came up many times. V and J are TRBV29-1 and TRBJ2-7; unclear D gene. Germline V gene data show CDR1 as SQVTM and CDR2 as ANQGSEA. V was clipped by 8 bases and J by 3 bases, with 17 bases between them. The CDR3 extends over 13 amino acids. CDR3 sequence: CSSTQSEGYEQYF. CDR3 DNA: TGCAGCTCCACTCAGAGTGAAGGCTACGAGCAGTACTTC.

There are many counts of this clonotype. The V gene is TRBV29-1, the J gene TRBJ2-4, with 9 bases matching TRBD1. V was pared by 5 bases and J by 7 bases, with 6 bases of the junction left unmatched. CDR1 and CDR2 from the germline V gene are SQVTM and ANQGSEA. CDR3 length: 13 residues. CDR3 nucleotides: TGCAGCGTTCTACAGGGGGCGTGGAACATTCAGTACTTC. This sequence encodes CSVLQGAWNIQYF.

The sample holds many counts of this clonotype. The rearrangement links TRBV6-5 to TRBJ1-2; D not resolved. The germline V gene has CDR1 MNHEY and CDR2 SVGAGI. Between the trimmed V and J ends, which lost 2 bases and 3 bases, there was a span of 16 bases. The CDR3 loop spans 16 amino acids. In DNA form, the CDR3 reads TGTGCCAGCAGTTACGGCGACACTCCTGGGGACTATGGCTACACCTTC. Its translation: CASSYGDTPGDYGYTF.

This clonotype has only a few counts. This sequence joins TRBV28 and TRBJ2-3; no firm D call. The germline V gene has CDR1 MDHEN and CDR2 SYDVKM. Trimming shortened V by 8 bases and J by 6 bases, and 12 bases separated the two germline ends. CDR3 size: 12 residues. The CDR3 DNA follows: TGTGCCAGCTCGGCTTTGTGGGATACGCAGTATTTT. This gives the protein CASSALWDTQYF.